The 17 T cell receptor beta chains in this list originate from one sample, sequenced in a study of blood T cell repertoires in COVID-19. The method was immunoSEQ multiplex PCR; TCRdb's version includes in-frame clones alone and lacks a portion of them. The sample contains 300,000 to 350,000 clones, roughly nine tenths of which appear only once. Sequenced sample: PBMCs or T cells enriched from blood (not recorded which). These receptors came from a woman in her 30s who had recovered from COVID-19.

The V and J genes are TRBV30 and TRBJ1-5; TRBD1 aligns across 10 bases. This CDR3 is 14 amino acids long. Germline assignment: CDR1 GTSNPN and CDR2 SVGIG (reference sequence). V trimming: 0 bases; J trimming: 6 bases; junction bases outside the gene matches: 2. Here the CDR3 DNA reads TGTGCCTGGAGTGTCCGACAGGGGGCTCAGCCCCAGCATTTT. It specifies CAWSVRQGAQPQHF.

The chain combines TRBV25-1 with TRBJ1-4, with a possible D match to TRBD1 (6 bases). V gave up 3 bases and J gave up 10 bases, with 15 bases separating them. The CDR3 runs to 14 residues. Germline loops: CDR1 MGHDK, CDR2 SYGVNS. The CDR3 here is CASSDQRQVGKLFF. The CDR3 DNA follows: TGTGCCAGCAGTGACCAGAGACAGGTCGGAAAACTGTTTTTT.

J is TRBJ2-7 and V is TRBV28, with no clear D. Germline CDR1 is MDHEN and CDR2 is SYDVKM. The CDR3 is 12 residues long. Trimming cost V 1 base and J 6 bases, with 7 bases left between them. The CDR3 loop is CASSLSELEQYF. CDR3 coding DNA: TGTGCCAGCAGTTTATCGGAGCTCGAGCAGTACTTC.

The genes are TRBV10-2 and TRBJ2-1; 8 bases map to TRBD1. CDR1 is WSHSY, CDR2 SAAADI, per germline. CDR3 length equals 17 residues. The V segment lost 0 bases and the J segment 1 base; nucleotides outside the gene matches: 5. CDR3 sequence (DNA): TGCGCCAGCAGTGAGTCGGTTGGGGACAGGTCCTACAATGAGCAGTTCTTC. Translated, it gives CASSESVGDRSYNEQFF.

This clone occurred once. The rearrangement uses TRBV4-3 and TRBJ2-7; D unresolved. V dropped 1 base and J dropped 1 base, with 8 bases sitting between them. There are 14 residues in the CDR3. Looked up from germline, CDR1 is LGHNA and CDR2 is YSLEER. CDR3: CASSQAVSSYEQYF. The DNA of the CDR3 is TGCGCCAGCAGCCAAGCTGTGTCGTCCTACGAGCAGTACTTC.

V gene TRBV3-1 (or the pseudogene TRBV3-2) combines with J gene TRBJ2-3; D gene uncertain. This CDR3 is built from 15 residues. The V end lost 1 base, the J end lost 3 bases, and 11 bases lay between the germline ends. The germline V gene encodes CDR1 LGHDT and CDR2 YNNKEL (reference sequence). The CDR3 reads CASSQGEERTDTQYF. Written as DNA, the CDR3 is TGTGCCAGCAGCCAAGGAGAGGAAAGGACAGATACGCAGTATTTT.

The gene calls are TRBV7-9 and TRBJ1-3; 9 bases fit TRBD1. Germline loops: CDR1 SEHNR, CDR2 FQNEAQ (reference sequence). Losses at the gene ends were 6 bases for V and 2 bases for J; bases not matched to a gene: 2. The CDR3 totals 14 residues. CDR3 DNA sequence: TGTGCCAGCAGGCGGACAGGGGCTGGAAACACCATATATTTT. Translation: CASRRTGAGNTIYF.

The V call is TRBV28, the J call TRBJ2-5; the D gene is possibly TRBD1 (6 bases). V lost 5 bases and J lost 4, with 17 bases in between. The CDR3 is made up of 15 amino acids. Germline CDR1 reads MDHEN; CDR2 reads SYDVKM. CDR3 sequence: CASSPDRRRGETQYF. CDR3 DNA sequence: TGTGCCAGCAGTCCTGACAGGCGTAGGGGAGAGACCCAGTACTTC.

The chain combines TRBV6-5 with TRBJ2-1; 7 nucleotides agree with TRBD1. The CDR3 runs 12 residues. Germline trimming cut 6 bases from V and 8 bases from J; bases unmatched to any gene: 4. The germline CDR1 and CDR2 sequences are MNHEY and SVGAGI. In DNA, the CDR3 is TGTGCCAGCAGACAACAGGGGTATGAGCAGTTCTTC. This codes for CASRQQGYEQFF.

This rearrangement joins TRBV4-2 to TRBJ1-4; D is uncertain. V lost 4 bases and J lost 3, with 9 bases in between. The CDR3 consists of 14 residues. Looked up from germline, CDR1 is LGHNA and CDR2 is YNFKEQ. The CDR3 here is CASSLDEANEKLFF. The CDR3 bases are TGTGCCAGCAGCCTGGATGAGGCTAATGAAAAACTGTTTTTT.

The chain is built from TRBV7-9 and TRBJ1-1, with D uncertain. Per germline, CDR1 SEHNR and CDR2 FQNEAQ (reference sequence). This CDR3 region has 13 residues. Trimming cost V 1 base and J 4 bases, with 7 bases left between them. The CDR3 region has the DNA TGTGCCAGCAGCTTAGAACAGACCACTGAAGCTTTCTTT. The encoded protein is CASSLEQTTEAFF.

J is TRBJ1-4 and V is TRBV6-5, with D perhaps TRBD1 (6 bases). CDR1 and CDR2 from the germline V gene are MNHEY and SVGAGI. V lost 6 bases and J lost 3, with 11 bases in between. This CDR3 spans 14 amino acids. CDR3 nucleotides: TGTGCCAGCAGGCAGGGGTGGGCTAATGAAAAACTGTTTTTT. It is translated as CASRQGWANEKLFF.

The chain combines TRBV11-2 with TRBJ2-7; D perhaps matches TRBD2 (6 bases). V was shortened by 1 base and J by 6 bases, with 13 bases between the two germline ends. The CDR3 loop spans 14 amino acids. CDR1 and CDR2 (germline): SGHAT, FQNNGV. The DNA of the CDR3 is TGTGCCAGCAGCTTAGGGTTACGGGGGATCGAGCAGTACTTC. Translation gives CASSLGLRGIEQYF.

The chain joins TRBV13 to TRBJ2-1, with TRBD2 matching over 10 bases. Germline trimming cut 5 bases from V and 9 bases from J; bases unmatched to any gene: 10. The CDR3 loop spans 15 amino acids. Germline CDR1 reads PRHDT; CDR2 reads FYEKMQ (reference sequence). CDR3 in DNA: TGTGCCAGCAGCCTTACTACTAGCGGGGCTCGTGAGCAGTTCTTC. It codes for CASSLTTSGAREQFF.

The chain has TRBV13 and TRBJ1-3; D unresolved. The CDR3 is 15 residues long. Germline V lookup: CDR1 PRHDT, CDR2 FYEKMQ (reference sequence). The germline V and J ends were trimmed by 5 bases and 0 bases, with 11 bases remaining between them. In nucleotides, the CDR3 is TGTGCCAGCAGCCCCGGGTCGTTCTCTGGAAACACCATATATTTT. Translated: CASSPGSFSGNTIYF.

The V call is TRBV3-1 (or the pseudogene TRBV3-2), the J call TRBJ2-2; D gene unclear. V gave up 1 base and J gave up 7 bases, with 7 bases separating them. The CDR3 length is 13 residues. Germline CDR1 LGHDT, CDR2 YNNKEL (reference sequence). The CDR3 reads CASSQVAVGELFF. CDR3 DNA: TGTGCCAGCAGCCAAGTCGCGGTCGGGGAGCTGTTTTTT.

CDR3 coding DNA: TGTGCCAGCAGTGATGTCTCCTTCTCTGGAAACACCATATATTTT. It encodes CASSDVSFSGNTIYF. The chain has TRBV2 and TRBJ1-3, with D hard to call. There are 15 residues in the CDR3. The V end was cut by 3 bases, the J end by 0 bases, with 9 bases between. Germline values: CDR1 SNHLY, CDR2 FYNNEI.